The next 25 T cell receptor beta chains were all read from a single sample in a study of blood T cell repertoires in COVID-19. The assay was immunoSEQ multiplex PCR, and TCRdb's table has in-frame clones only and misses some. The data contain approximately 410,000 clones, more than 80% of them singletons. Sequenced input: peripheral blood. These receptors were obtained from a woman younger than 45 with active or convalescent COVID-19.

The V gene is TRBV27, the J gene TRBJ1-1, with 8 nucleotides matching TRBD1. The CDR3 is 14 residues long. In germline, CDR1 is MNHEY, CDR2 SMNVEV (reference sequence). Trimming cost V 6 bases and J 1 base; bases outside gene matches: 4. The CDR3 reads CASRAGTGNTEAFF. CDR3 DNA: TGTGCCAGCAGGGCCGGGACAGGGAACACTGAAGCTTTCTTT.

The chain carries TRBV6-2 or TRBV6-3 and TRBJ1-5; D perhaps matches TRBD1 (5 bases). From germline, CDR1 is MNHEY and CDR2 SVGEGT. This CDR3 contains 15 residues. The germline V and J ends were trimmed by 6 bases and 0 bases, with 12 bases remaining between them. The CDR3 is CASSEDTYSNQPQHF. CDR3 nucleotides: TGTGCCAGCAGCGAGGACACGTATAGCAATCAGCCCCAGCATTTT.

The rearrangement joins TRBV7-9 to TRBJ2-1, with D possibly TRBD1 on 6 matching bases. The CDR3 length is 15 residues. Deletions cut 3 bases from V and 5 bases from J, with 14 bases between. Looked up from germline, CDR1 is SEHNR and CDR2 is FQNEAQ (reference sequence). The CDR3 is CASSFRDNQNNEQFF. DNA for the CDR3: TGTGCCAGCAGCTTCCGGGACAACCAAAACAATGAGCAGTTCTTC.

This clone appeared a few times. The CDR3 DNA sequence: TGCGCCAGCAGCCAAGCCGGGACAGGGATGGCGGTCACTGAAGCTTTCTTT. Its translation: CASSQAGTGMAVTEAFF. V is TRBV4-1 and J is TRBJ1-1; TRBD1 aligns across 9 bases. CDR1 MGHRA and CDR2 YSYEKL come from the germline V gene. The CDR3 sequence is 17 residues long. V dropped 1 base and J dropped 4; count of bases not matched to a gene: 10.

The V gene is TRBV18, the J gene TRBJ2-7; D may be TRBD1 (6 bases). This CDR3 is 15 amino acids long. Germline assignment: CDR1 KGHSH and CDR2 LQKENI. The germline V and J ends were trimmed by 0 bases and 4 bases, with 13 bases remaining between them. The DNA of the CDR3 is TGTGCCAGCTCACCACCCCAGGGGAACGTGTACGAGCAGTACTTC. It is translated as CASSPPQGNVYEQYF.

A few counts support this clone. This chain connects TRBV19 to TRBJ1-1; tentatively, D is TRBD1 (6 bases). The ends were cut back, 4 bases at V and 3 bases at J, with 15 bases in the middle. Germline CDR1 and CDR2: LNHDA and SQIVND (reference sequence). The CDR3 is 15 residues long. CDR3 sequence: CASSTRAPGDTEAFF. The CDR3 coding sequence is TGTGCCAGTAGTACCCGGGCCCCAGGGGACACTGAAGCTTTCTTT.

The chain couples TRBV10-3 to TRBJ2-7, with unresolved D. This CDR3 has 14 residues. V lost 6 bases, J lost 0 bases, and 12 bases lay in between. CDR1 and CDR2 from the germline V gene are ENHRY and SYGVKD. The CDR3, as DNA: TGTGCCATCAGGGAAGAGACATACTCCTACGAGCAGTACTTC. Translation gives CAIREETYSYEQYF.

The chain combines TRBV7-9 with TRBJ1-2; tentatively, D is TRBD1 (6 bases). This CDR3 contains 15 residues. The germline CDR1 and CDR2 sequences are SEHNR and FQNEAQ (reference sequence). V lost 4 bases and J lost 6, with 18 bases in between. The CDR3 coding sequence is TGTGCCAGCAGCTCCCCAGGGGTAAATCTAAATGGCTACACCTTC. Its protein product is CASSSPGVNLNGYTF. The full variable domain, with the rest looked up from reference TRBV7-9 and TRBJ1-2, is DTGVSQNPRHKITKRGQNVTFRCDPISEHNRLYWYRQTLGQGPEFLTYFQNEAQLEKSRLLSDRFSAERPKGSFSTLEIQRTEQGDSAMYLCASSSPGVNLNGYTFGSGTRLTVV.

V and J are TRBV5-1 and TRBJ1-1, with 7 bases that match TRBD1. Per germline, CDR1 SGHRS and CDR2 YFSETQ. The length of the CDR3 is 15 residues. Losses at the gene ends were 4 bases for V and 5 bases for J; bases not matched to a gene: 11. As DNA, the CDR3 is TGCGCCAGCAGCAACCACCCCAGGGGACAGACTGAAGCTTTCTTT. Its translation is CASSNHPRGQTEAFF.

J is TRBJ2-7 and V is TRBV25-1, with TRBD1 matching over 7 bases. V was pared by 8 bases and J by 3 bases, with 4 bases of the junction left unmatched. CDR1 MGHDK and CDR2 SYGVNS come from the germline V gene. The CDR3 is 12 residues long. The CDR3 nucleotides are TGTGCCAGCGGATGGACAGGCTACGAGCAGTACTTC. Its protein is CASGWTGYEQYF.

This clone was detected once. The chain joins TRBV25-1 to TRBJ2-5; TRBD2 matches 9 bases. The germline gives CDR1 MGHDK, CDR2 SYGVNS. The CDR3 covers 16 residues. Unmatched junction bases numbered 9, after V lost 5 bases and J lost 2 bases. The CDR3 protein is CASSRLAGPNQETQYF. The CDR3 nucleotides are TGTGCCAGCAGTAGGCTAGCGGGACCAAATCAAGAGACCCAGTACTTC.

Note on this clone: This CDR3 is also generated by other DNA sequences in the sample. V usage is TRBV27 and J usage is TRBJ2-7; TRBD2 is a possible D gene (6 bases). CDR1 and CDR2 from the germline V gene are MNHEY and SMNVEV (reference sequence). V lost 2 bases, J lost 3 bases, and 11 bases lay in between. This CDR3 region has 14 residues. As DNA, the CDR3 is TGTGCCAGCAGTTTAACTTCGGGGGTCTACGAGCAGTACTTC. This translates into CASSLTSGVYEQYF.

The rearrangement links TRBV6-2 or TRBV6-3 to TRBJ2-6, with D tentatively TRBD1 (6 bases). The CDR3 contains 17 residues. Germline V gene sequence: CDR1 MNHEY, CDR2 SVGEGT. V was shortened by 4 bases and J by 0 bases, with 13 bases between the two germline ends. The CDR3 bases are TGTGCCAGCAGTTTCCGACAGGTCCCCTCTGGGGCCAACGTCCTGACTTTC. This translates into CASSFRQVPSGANVLTF.

In DNA form, the CDR3 reads TGTGCCAGCAGGCAAACAGGGGTCTCTGGAAACACCATATATTTT. Its protein is CASRQTGVSGNTIYF. The rearrangement joins TRBV6-5 to TRBJ1-3; 7 bases line up with TRBD1. CDR1 and CDR2 (germline): MNHEY, SVGAGI. V trimming: 6 bases; J trimming: 0 bases; junction bases outside the gene matches: 5. This CDR3 region has 15 residues.

The chain is built from TRBV5-1 and TRBJ2-7; the match to TRBD2 covers 7 bases. Per germline, CDR1 SGHRS and CDR2 YFSETQ. The trim removed 4 bases at V and 0 bases at J, leaving 7 bases unmatched. There are 15 residues in the CDR3. CDR3 amino acids: CASSRGSGNSYEQYF. DNA for the CDR3: TGCGCCAGCAGCCGCGGGAGTGGGAACTCCTACGAGCAGTACTTC.

This clone appeared once. This chain uses TRBV28 with TRBJ1-5, with 8 nucleotides matching TRBD1. The V gene end was trimmed by 8 bases and the J gene end by 0 bases; junction bases not matched to a gene: 9. The CDR3 is 16 residues long. The germline V gene encodes CDR1 MDHEN and CDR2 SYDVKM. CDR3 region: CASPPTGQDSNQPQHF. In DNA form, the CDR3 reads TGTGCCAGCCCACCCACGGGACAGGATAGCAATCAGCCCCAGCATTTT.

The chain employs TRBV7-9 and TRBJ2-6; no firm D call. This CDR3 spans 16 amino acids. V was pared by 4 bases and J by 6 bases, with 16 bases between. The germline V gene has CDR1 SEHNR and CDR2 FQNEAQ (reference sequence). Here the CDR3 reads CASSSSARLLANVLTF. Written as DNA, the CDR3 is TGTGCCAGCAGCTCCTCGGCCCGACTTTTGGCCAACGTCCTGACTTTC.

The chain recombines TRBV7-8 with TRBJ2-3, with a weak D call TRBD1 (5 bases). The V gene's germline CDR1 is SGHVS and CDR2 FQNEAQ. Between the trimmed V and J ends, which lost 5 bases and 3 bases, there was a span of 18 bases. The CDR3 consists of 16 residues. CDR3 in amino acids: CASSDWVFGQTDTQYF. The CDR3, as DNA: TGTGCCAGCAGCGATTGGGTGTTTGGACAAACAGATACGCAGTATTTT.

This clone came up a few times. The chain joins TRBV5-1 to TRBJ1-4; D is perhaps TRBD1 (5 bases). The V gene's germline CDR1 is SGHRS and CDR2 YFSETQ. This CDR3 spans 15 amino acids. The V end was cut by 5 bases, the J end by 6 bases, with 17 bases between. CDR3: CASRVLVGEDEKLFF. CDR3 bases: TGCGCCAGCAGGGTCTTAGTGGGGGAGGATGAAAAACTGTTTTTT.

This clone was observed a few times. The J gene is TRBJ2-7, the V gene TRBV5-1, with TRBD2 matching 9 bases. CDR1 is SGHRS, CDR2 YFSETQ, per germline. Trimming cost V 0 bases and J 1 base; bases outside gene matches: 5. The CDR3 runs to 16 residues. The CDR3 bases are TGCGCCAGCAGCTTGGATTTGGCGGGGGGGTCCTACGAGCAGTACTTC. It translates to CASSLDLAGGSYEQYF.

The V call is TRBV3-1 (or the pseudogene TRBV3-2), the J call TRBJ2-2; 10 nucleotides align to TRBD2. V shed 0 bases, J shed 7 bases, and the junction held 2 bases outside the gene matches. CDR3 length equals 15 residues. CDR1 is LGHDT and CDR2 is YNNKEL in the germline V gene (reference sequence). CDR3 protein: CASSQDVAGGGELFF. The CDR3 DNA follows: TGTGCCAGCAGCCAAGATGTAGCGGGAGGCGGGGAGCTGTTTTTT.

The gene calls are TRBV5-1 and TRBJ2-5; the D is unclear. Germline V gene sequence: CDR1 SGHRS, CDR2 YFSETQ. V was pared by 5 bases and J by 1 base, with 3 bases between. The CDR3 length is 11 residues. The chain's CDR3 is CASRAQETQYF. CDR3 nucleotide sequence: TGCGCCAGCAGGGCCCAAGAGACCCAGTACTTC.

The rearrangement links TRBV7-8 to TRBJ1-3; D gene uncertain. The CDR3 is 15 residues long. Trimming stripped 8 bases from V and 0 bases from J, with 14 bases between. Looked up from germline, CDR1 is SGHVS and CDR2 is FQNEAQ. The CDR3 DNA reads as TGTGCCAGCTCACAGACCCGATTCTCTGGAAACACCATATATTTT. This encodes CASSQTRFSGNTIYF.

The rearrangement links TRBV6-1 to TRBJ2-7; the match to TRBD2 covers 7 bases. The V gene end was trimmed by 3 bases and the J gene end by 1 base; junction bases not matched to a gene: 12. This CDR3 contains 17 residues. CDR1 is MNHNS and CDR2 is SASEGT in the germline V gene. The CDR3 protein is CASSDSGLGSASYEQYF. DNA of the CDR3: TGTGCCAGCAGTGATTCTGGACTAGGGTCAGCTTCCTACGAGCAGTACTTC.

This chain joins TRBV6-1 and TRBJ1-6, with D uncertain. There are 16 residues in the CDR3. V lost 3 bases and J lost 0, with 9 bases in between. CDR1 MNHNS and CDR2 SASEGT come from the germline V gene. The DNA of the CDR3 is TGTGCCAGCAGTGAGTTACTGAGCTCCTATAATTCACCCCTCCACTTT. The encoded protein is CASSELLSSYNSPLHF.